Each of the 11 T cell receptor beta chains below was sequenced from the same sample in a study of molecular identifiers for immune sequencing clone quantification. TCRdb re-analysed the PCR reads in MiXCR, keeping a single row per CDR3 protein. The sample has over 550,000 distinct CDR3 sequences, about 25% seen once. The specimen sequenced was naive CD8+ T cells from blood, with Jurkat cell RNA spiked in. Described subset: FACS-sorted CD8+CD4-CCR7+CD45RA+ naive T cells. Receptor source: a human donor in good health. Some libraries in this study had Jurkat cell RNA spiked in.

The sample holds a few counts of this clonotype. The chain employs TRBV5-3 and TRBJ1-1; D is uncertain. TRBV5-3 carries the ORF label, with uncertain function. The CDR3 runs to 13 residues. V was pared by 0 bases and J by 5 bases, with 8 bases between. DNA of the CDR3: TGTGCCAGAAGCTTGGGACGGTGGACTGAAGCTTTCTTT. Residues: CARSLGRWTEAFF.

As to this clonotype: A much larger clone is a single base away; this may be a read error. The chain uses TRBV20-1 and TRBJ1-6, with D perhaps matching TRBD1 (5 bases). Germline V gives CDR1 DFQATT, CDR2 SNEGSKA (reference sequence). This CDR3 region has 14 residues. Trimming removed 1 base at V and 8 bases at J, with 12 bases between. This CDR3 reads CSARVGGPDSPLHF. CDR3 sequence (DNA): TGCAGTGCTAGAGTGGGGGGACCGGATTCACCCCTCCACTTT.

This clonotype was observed many times. The gene calls are TRBV29-1 and TRBJ2-7, with a possible D match to TRBD2 (6 bases). The CDR3 spans 16 residues. Germline V gene lookup returns CDR1 SQVTM and CDR2 ANQGSEA. The germline V and J ends were trimmed by 4 bases and 5 bases, with 24 bases remaining between them. CDR3 in amino acids: CSVGDGGTNFVDEQYF. CDR3 sequence (DNA): TGCAGCGTTGGAGACGGGGGTACCAACTTCGTCGACGAGCAGTACTTC.

The sample holds a few counts of this clonotype. The chain uses TRBV28 and TRBJ1-6; TRBD1 aligns across 9 bases. Losses at the gene ends were 5 bases for V and 8 bases for J; bases not matched to a gene: 7. CDR1 is MDHEN, CDR2 SYDVKM, per germline. This CDR3 is 15 amino acids long. This CDR3 reads CASSPTGTGHSPLHF. DNA for the CDR3: TGTGCCAGCAGTCCCACCGGGACAGGGCATTCACCCCTCCACTTT.

This chain links TRBV20-1 with TRBJ2-7, with 8 bases identical to TRBD2. Germline CDR1 DFQATT, CDR2 SNEGSKA (reference sequence). This CDR3 is built from 18 residues. The trim removed 0 bases at V and 1 base at J, leaving 14 bases unmatched. The CDR3 DNA reads as TGCAGTGCTAGAGACAGCTTGGTAGCGGGGCGCCTTTCCTACGAGCAGTACTTC. Its protein is CSARDSLVAGRLSYEQYF.

A remark on this clonotype: This could be a read error, since a much larger clone is one nucleotide away. The chain employs TRBV4-1 and TRBJ2-7; D unresolved. Germline V lookup: CDR1 MGHRA, CDR2 YSYEKL. The CDR3 spans 14 residues. Deletions cut 0 bases from V and 2 bases from J, with 8 bases between. The CDR3 region has the DNA TGCGCCAGCAGCCAAGATCTCGTGGCCTACGAGCAGTACTTC. Translating gives CASSQDLVAYEQYF.

This chain links TRBV12-3 or TRBV12-4 with TRBJ1-5; D is possibly TRBD1 (6 bases). The CDR3 is made up of 21 amino acids. The V end was cut by 6 bases, the J end by 0 bases, with 30 bases between. This CDR3 reads CASSTTHSGHQVGFSNQPQHF. The CDR3 DNA follows: TGTGCCAGCAGCACAACACACTCGGGACATCAGGTCGGCTTTAGCAATCAGCCCCAGCATTTT.

This clonotype was seen a few times. The chain is built from TRBV20-1 and TRBJ2-5; no firm D call. Trimming removed 6 bases at V and 7 bases at J, with 9 bases between. The CDR3 has 10 amino acids. Germline CDR1 is DFQATT and CDR2 is SNEGSKA (reference sequence). CDR3 amino acids: CSAPQRTQYF. The CDR3 DNA reads as TGCAGTGCCCCCCAGCGGACCCAGTACTTC.

This clonotype was found many times. The chain couples TRBV5-4 to TRBJ2-7; no clear D gene. The length of the CDR3 is 13 residues. Germline values: CDR1 SGHNT, CDR2 YYREEE (reference sequence). V shed 0 bases and J shed 3 bases, with 7 bases lying between them. The CDR3 loop is CASSLVVGYEQYF. CDR3 DNA: TGTGCCAGCAGCTTGGTGGTCGGCTACGAGCAGTACTTC.

This clonotype occurred a few times. The CDR3 sequence: CASSLKEGFNTGELFF. The CDR3 DNA sequence: TGTGCCAGCAGCTTAAAAGAAGGGTTCAACACCGGGGAGCTGTTTTTT. The V call is TRBV7-7, the J call TRBJ2-2, with D uncertain. The germline CDR1 and CDR2 sequences are SSHAT and FNYEAQ (reference sequence). V dropped 2 bases and J dropped 2 bases, with 12 bases sitting between them. The CDR3 consists of 16 residues.

In regard to this clonotype: Without the conserved terminal phenylalanine or tryptophan, this CDR3 likely stems from a read error. The chain's CDR3 is CASSQDYRTDQPQHS. The CDR3 DNA follows: TGTGCCAGCAGCCAAGATTACAGGACCGATCAGCCCCAGCATTCT. J is TRBJ1-5 and V is TRBV3-1; D is possibly TRBD1 (5 bases). With 0 bases removed from V and 5 bases from J, the gap between germline ends came to 11 bases. The CDR3 contains 15 residues. In germline, CDR1 is LGHDT, CDR2 YNNKEL (reference sequence).